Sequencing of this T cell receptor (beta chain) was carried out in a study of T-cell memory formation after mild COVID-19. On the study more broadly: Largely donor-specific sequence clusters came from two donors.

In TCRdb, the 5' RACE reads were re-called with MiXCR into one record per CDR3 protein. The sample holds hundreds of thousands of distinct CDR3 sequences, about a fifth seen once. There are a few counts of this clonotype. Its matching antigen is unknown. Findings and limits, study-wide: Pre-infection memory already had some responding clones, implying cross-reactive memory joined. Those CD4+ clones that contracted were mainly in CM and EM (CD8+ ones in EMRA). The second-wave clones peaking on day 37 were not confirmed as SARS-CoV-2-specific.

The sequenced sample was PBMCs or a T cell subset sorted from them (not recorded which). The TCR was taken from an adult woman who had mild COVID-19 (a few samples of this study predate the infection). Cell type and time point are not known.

CDR3 sequence (DNA): TGCAGTGCTAGATCTGGAATAGCGGGAGGTCAGCAGTTCTTC. This sequence encodes CSARSGIAGGQQFF. V usage is TRBV20-1 and J usage is TRBJ2-1; TRBD2 aligns across 10 bases. The trim removed 2 bases at V and 11 bases at J, leaving 9 bases unmatched. CDR1 and CDR2 from the germline V gene are DFQATT and SNEGSKA (reference sequence). The CDR3 extends over 14 amino acids.